One and the same sample provided the 15 T cell receptor beta chains below, sequenced in a study of OX40 agonist ivuxolimab in advanced cancers. Profiled with immunoSEQ multiplex PCR; TCRdb holds only in-frame clones, not every one. In the table there are roughly 48,000 clones, around 90% of which are singletons. The source material was CD4+ or CD8+ T cells sorted from blood, sampled in a trial of the OX40 agonist ivuxolimab. Receptors originate from an adult with an advanced solid tumor such as melanoma, head and neck, liver or kidney cancer.

CDR3 sequence: CASSQDQVTKISYEQYF. In nucleotides, the CDR3 is TGCGCCAGCAGCCAAGATCAGGTAACCAAAATCTCCTACGAGCAGTACTTC. The chain is built from TRBV4-1 and TRBJ2-7; no reliable D call. Trimming left V 0 bases short and J 0 bases short, with 15 bases between. The germline CDR1 and CDR2 sequences are MGHRA and YSYEKL. The CDR3 contains 17 residues.

The rearrangement joins TRBV19 to TRBJ2-6; maybe TRBD2 (5 bases). The CDR3 loop spans 14 amino acids. V shed 5 bases and J shed 2 bases, with 7 bases lying between them. Germline values: CDR1 LNHDA, CDR2 SQIVND (reference sequence). The CDR3 protein is CASSEGTGANVLTF. The CDR3 DNA reads TGTGCCAGTAGTGAGGGAACTGGGGCCAACGTCCTGACTTTC.

The chain joins TRBV27 to TRBJ1-1; D remains unclear. V gave up 0 bases and J gave up 5 bases, with 10 bases separating them. This CDR3 has 14 amino acids. Germline lookup yields CDR1 MNHEY and CDR2 SMNVEV (reference sequence). CDR3 in DNA: TGTGCCAGCAGTTTATCGAACGGGTGGACTGAAGCTTTCTTT. It specifies CASSLSNGWTEAFF.

J is TRBJ2-1 and V is TRBV4-1, with TRBD1 as a possible D gene (5 bases). The CDR3 is made up of 16 amino acids. The germline V and J ends were trimmed by 3 bases and 8 bases, with 20 bases remaining between them. Germline-derived CDR1 and CDR2 are MGHRA and YSYEKL. CDR3 DNA: TGCGCCAGCAGCCAGGACCGGTGGCTCCTAGGGGATGAGCAGTTCTTC. It translates to CASSQDRWLLGDEQFF.

The rearrangement joins TRBV13 to TRBJ2-7, with D possibly being TRBD2 (6 bases). This CDR3 is 14 amino acids long. CDR1 and CDR2 from the germline V gene are PRHDT and FYEKMQ (reference sequence). Trimming removed 5 bases from V and 0 bases from J, with 11 bases in between. The CDR3 region is CASSATSSSYEQYF. The DNA of the CDR3 is TGTGCCAGCAGCGCGACTAGTTCCTCCTACGAGCAGTACTTC.

V gene TRBV23-1 combines with J gene TRBJ2-7; TRBD1 aligns across 10 bases. TRBV23-1 is placed among ORFs of uncertain function. The CDR3 runs to 15 residues. J gave up 4 bases and V 3 bases, and 6 bases lay outside the gene matches. CDR3 loop: CASSQTGQGIYEQYF. The CDR3, as DNA: TGCGCCAGCAGTCAGACGGGACAGGGGATTTACGAGCAGTACTTC.

The rearrangement links TRBV19 to TRBJ2-4; the D gene is possibly TRBD2 (6 bases). Per germline, CDR1 LNHDA and CDR2 SQIVND (reference sequence). Trimming left V 9 bases short and J 0 bases short, with 21 bases between. CDR3 size: 17 residues. Written as DNA, the CDR3 is TGTGCCAGGACCGGGACTCTCCTCCCCTTAGCCAAAAACATTCAGTACTTC. Translating it yields CARTGTLLPLAKNIQYF.

This clone has more than one count but fewer than ten. The V and J genes are TRBV28 and TRBJ2-7, with TRBD1 matching 9 bases. Germline V gives CDR1 MDHEN, CDR2 SYDVKM. The CDR3 extends over 16 amino acids. Germline trimming cut 3 bases from V and 3 bases from J; bases unmatched to any gene: 9. CDR3: CASSFTGGGTLYEQYF. The CDR3 coding sequence is TGTGCCAGCAGTTTTACAGGGGGCGGCACCCTCTACGAGCAGTACTTC.

This sequence joins TRBV27 and TRBJ1-6; no definite D call. Germline V gene sequence: CDR1 MNHEY, CDR2 SMNVEV (reference sequence). With 6 bases removed from V and 6 bases from J, the gap between germline ends came to 12 bases. There are 14 residues in the CDR3. The CDR3 nucleotides read TGTGCCAGCAGCCGAGGATTGGGTAATTCACCCCTCCACTTT. This codes for CASSRGLGNSPLHF.

The chain combines TRBV10-3 with TRBJ1-1, with a tentative D call TRBD1 (5 bases). The CDR3 totals 14 residues. Per germline, CDR1 ENHRY and CDR2 SYGVKD. V was pared by 0 bases and J by 7 bases, with 12 bases between. The CDR3 bases are TGTGCCATCAGTGAGTCCGGGGCGGTCGGTGAAGCTTTCTTT. Translation gives CAISESGAVGEAFF.

The chain is built from TRBV7-9 and TRBJ2-1; D is uncertain. In germline, CDR1 is SEHNR, CDR2 FQNEAQ (reference sequence). The CDR3 has 14 amino acids. V was cut by 5 bases and J by 0 bases, with 8 bases left in between. The CDR3 DNA reads TGTGCCAGCAGCCCAATTAGCTCCTACAATGAGCAGTTCTTC. Translating it yields CASSPISSYNEQFF.

This chain uses TRBV2 with TRBJ1-4; 7 bases align to TRBD1. The CDR3 is made up of 15 amino acids. Germline CDR1 is SNHLY and CDR2 is FYNNEI. V lost 7 bases and J lost 6; bases outside the gene matches: 11. Here the CDR3 DNA reads TGTGCCAGCACCGACGGGACAGCGCAGGATGAAAAACTGTTTTTT. It specifies CASTDGTAQDEKLFF.

The chain recombines TRBV2 with TRBJ1-5; tentatively, D is TRBD1 (5 bases). From germline, CDR1 is SNHLY and CDR2 FYNNEI. The CDR3 has 14 residues. Trimming removed 6 bases at V and 3 bases at J, with 12 bases between. The CDR3 reads CASSRGVSNQPQHF. The CDR3 DNA reads TGTGCCAGCAGCCGAGGGGTGTCCAATCAGCCCCAGCATTTT.

This clone was seen only once. The gene calls are TRBV27 and TRBJ1-1, with D tentatively TRBD1 (6 bases). The germline V and J ends were trimmed by 6 bases and 6 bases, with 20 bases remaining between them. CDR3 size: 15 residues. CDR1 is MNHEY, CDR2 SMNVEV, per germline (reference sequence). CDR3 DNA: TGTGCCAGCAGGCGCTCCGGGGGGCTTTTTGCTGAAGCTTTCTTT. Its protein is CASRRSGGLFAEAFF.

The chain carries TRBV4-3 and TRBJ1-1; D possibly corresponds to TRBD1 (6 bases). Germline loops: CDR1 LGHNA, CDR2 YSLEER. V gave up 0 bases and J gave up 4 bases, with 15 bases separating them. This CDR3 contains 16 residues. CDR3 residues: CASSQDQGRLFTEAFF. The CDR3 nucleotides read TGCGCCAGCAGCCAAGATCAGGGGAGGTTGTTCACTGAAGCTTTCTTT.